A selection of T cell receptor beta chains follows, all from one sample in a study of CD8+ T cells in alopecia areata. Profiled with immunoSEQ multiplex PCR; TCRdb holds only in-frame clones, not every one. The data hold around 15,000 clones, with about three fifths observed a single time. Sequenced input: skin. The receptors shown here come from a human donor with alopecia areata. The CDR3 runs from the conserved cysteine through the conserved F or W. Each record gives: clone size, V gene, D gene, J gene, CDR3 DNA, CDR3 protein. D genes are given only for firm matches. For some rows the clone size is stated as once, few or many, or as a class when expanded; others skip it.

abundance: -
v_gene: TRBV7-9
d_gene: TRBD2
j_gene: TRBJ2-5
CDR3nt: TGTGCCAGCAGCTCAGCGGGAGAAACAAAAGAGACCCAGTACTTC
CDR3aa: CASSSAGETKETQYF

abundance: -
v_gene: TRBV5-5
d_gene: -
j_gene: TRBJ1-2
CDR3nt: TGTGCCAGCAGCACTGACGGAAACTATGGCTACACCTTC
CDR3aa: CASSTDGNYGYTF

abundance: -
v_gene: TRBV19
d_gene: TRBD2
j_gene: TRBJ2-3
CDR3nt: TGTGCCAGTAATCCACGAGCGGGAGCTAGCACAGATACGCAGTATTTT
CDR3aa: CASNPRAGASTDTQYF

abundance: -
v_gene: TRBV2
d_gene: TRBD2
j_gene: TRBJ2-3
CDR3nt: TGTGCCAGCAGAACTCGGACTAGCGGGAGGGCTATTGATACGCAGTATTTT
CDR3aa: CASRTRTSGRAIDTQYF

abundance: -
v_gene: TRBV7-6
d_gene: TRBD1
j_gene: TRBJ1-4
CDR3nt: TGTGCCAGCAGCAAGGACAGGGGTAATGAAAAACTGTTTTTT
CDR3aa: CASSKDRGNEKLFF

abundance: large
v_gene: TRBV7-9
d_gene: -
j_gene: TRBJ2-7
CDR3nt: TGTGCCAGCAGCTTACCAGGGGGAGGTGACGAGCAGTACTTC
CDR3aa: CASSLPGGGDEQYF

abundance: -
v_gene: TRBV6-5
d_gene: -
j_gene: TRBJ1-2
CDR3nt: TGTGCCAGCAGTTACGTCCAGGGATTAAACTATGGCTACACCTTC
CDR3aa: CASSYVQGLNYGYTF

abundance: -
v_gene: TRBV7-6
d_gene: TRBD1
j_gene: TRBJ2-7
CDR3nt: TGTGCCAGCAGCGGGATACAGGGGGCCCTACCCTACGAGCAGTACTTC
CDR3aa: CASSGIQGALPYEQYF

abundance: few
v_gene: TRBV6-6
d_gene: -
j_gene: TRBJ1-5
CDR3nt: TGTGCCAGCAGGTATGGGACACCGAGCAATCAGCCCCAGCATTTT
CDR3aa: CASRYGTPSNQPQHF

abundance: -
v_gene: TRBV18
d_gene: -
j_gene: TRBJ1-5
CDR3nt: TGTGCCAGCTCACCGGGGAATCAGCCCCAGCATTTT
CDR3aa: CASSPGNQPQHF

abundance: -
v_gene: TRBV7-9
d_gene: -
j_gene: TRBJ2-1
CDR3nt: TGTGCCAGCAGCGACCCTAGGGGAATGGATGAGCAGTTCTTC
CDR3aa: CASSDPRGMDEQFF

abundance: few
v_gene: TRBV12-2
d_gene: -
j_gene: TRBJ2-2
CDR3nt: TGTGCAAGTCGCTACCCTGCCGACAGCGCCGGGGAGCTGTTTTTT
CDR3aa: CASRYPADSAGELFF

abundance: -
v_gene: TRBV2
d_gene: -
j_gene: TRBJ1-1
CDR3nt: TGTGCCAGCAGTGAACTCGGTGGGGCTGAAGCTTTCTTT
CDR3aa: CASSELGGAEAFF

abundance: few
v_gene: TRBV9
d_gene: TRBD2
j_gene: TRBJ2-5
CDR3nt: TGTGCCAGCAGCGTAGGAGCAGCGGGAGGGCCGGGTGAGACCCAGTACTTC
CDR3aa: CASSVGAAGGPGETQYF

abundance: once
v_gene: TRBV6-1
d_gene: -
j_gene: TRBJ2-7
CDR3nt: TGTGCCAGCAGTGAAGCGGGAAGCTCCTACGAGCAGTACTTC
CDR3aa: CASSEAGSSYEQYF

abundance: -
v_gene: TRBV28
d_gene: TRBD2
j_gene: TRBJ2-1
CDR3nt: TGTGCCAGCAGTACGCTAGCGGGAGGGCCCTATGAGCAGTTCTTC
CDR3aa: CASSTLAGGPYEQFF

abundance: few
v_gene: TRBV25-1
d_gene: -
j_gene: TRBJ1-1
CDR3nt: TGTGCCAGCAGTGAATACCCGAACACTGAAGCTTTCTTT
CDR3aa: CASSEYPNTEAFF

abundance: once
v_gene: TRBV11-2
d_gene: TRBD2
j_gene: TRBJ2-3
CDR3nt: TGTGCCAGCAGCTTAGTTCCGGGAGGGGTCACAGATACGCAGTATTTT
CDR3aa: CASSLVPGGVTDTQYF

abundance: -
v_gene: TRBV19
d_gene: TRBD1
j_gene: TRBJ1-6
CDR3nt: TGTGCCAGTAGTATTCGAGGAACGGGTACCACCGGGACAGGAAATTCACCCCTCCACTTT
CDR3aa: CASSIRGTGTTGTGNSPLHF

abundance: medium-sized
v_gene: TRBV5-1
d_gene: -
j_gene: TRBJ2-3
CDR3nt: TGCGCCAGCAGCTACACAGATACGCAGTATTTT
CDR3aa: CASSYTDTQYF

abundance: -
v_gene: TRBV7-3
d_gene: -
j_gene: TRBJ2-7
CDR3nt: TGTGCCAGCAGCTTACGAGGCGGTCTCTCCTACGAGCAGTACTTC
CDR3aa: CASSLRGGLSYEQYF

abundance: -
v_gene: TRBV5-8
d_gene: -
j_gene: TRBJ1-2
CDR3nt: TGTGCCAGCAGCTCGGACTATGGCTACACCTTC
CDR3aa: CASSSDYGYTF

abundance: -
v_gene: TRBV5-6
d_gene: -
j_gene: TRBJ2-1
CDR3nt: TGTGCCAGCATCTTCCGAGATGGTGAGCAGTTCTTC
CDR3aa: CASIFRDGEQFF

abundance: -
v_gene: TRBV15
d_gene: TRBD1
j_gene: TRBJ2-3
CDR3nt: TGTGCCACCAGCAGAGGCGACAGGGCCGGCACAGATACGCAGTATTTT
CDR3aa: CATSRGDRAGTDTQYF

abundance: -
v_gene: TRBV28
d_gene: TRBD1
j_gene: TRBJ2-7
CDR3nt: TGTGCCAGCAGTTTTGAGCCGCAGGGGGCGGATGAGCAGTACTTC
CDR3aa: CASSFEPQGADEQYF

abundance: -
v_gene: TRBV28
d_gene: -
j_gene: TRBJ2-1
CDR3nt: TGTGCCAGCAGTTTAGGGATAGGTCCGGGAGTAATCTACAATGAGCAGTTCTTC
CDR3aa: CASSLGIGPGVIYNEQFF

abundance: -
v_gene: TRBV30
d_gene: -
j_gene: TRBJ2-5
CDR3nt: TGTGCCTGGAGTGTTGTTTCAGGGGAAGAGACCCAGTACTTC
CDR3aa: CAWSVVSGEETQYF

abundance: -
v_gene: TRBV10-3
d_gene: TRBD2
j_gene: TRBJ2-1
CDR3nt: TGTGCCATCAGTGAAGGACTAGCGGACAATGAGCAGTTCTTC
CDR3aa: CAISEGLADNEQFF

abundance: -
v_gene: TRBV5-4
d_gene: TRBD1
j_gene: TRBJ2-7
CDR3nt: TGTGCCAGCAGCTTGGGGACAGGGAAGCAGTACGAGCAGTACTTC
CDR3aa: CASSLGTGKQYEQYF

abundance: few
v_gene: TRBV7-2
d_gene: TRBD1
j_gene: TRBJ1-2
CDR3nt: TGTGCCAGCAGCCAGGGACAGACCAACTATGGCTACACCTTC
CDR3aa: CASSQGQTNYGYTF

abundance: -
v_gene: TRBV6-1
d_gene: -
j_gene: TRBJ2-7
CDR3nt: TGTGCCAGCAGTGCTGGGGCCTACGAGCAGTACTTC
CDR3aa: CASSAGAYEQYF

abundance: -
v_gene: TRBV6-5
d_gene: TRBD1
j_gene: TRBJ1-1
CDR3nt: TGTGCCAGCAGTTACCCGGGACAGGCTTCTGAAGCTTTCTTT
CDR3aa: CASSYPGQASEAFF

abundance: few
v_gene: TRBV7-9
d_gene: -
j_gene: TRBJ2-5
CDR3nt: TGTGCCAGCAGCTTATCGGGTGGAGAGACCCAGTACTTC
CDR3aa: CASSLSGGETQYF

abundance: -
v_gene: TRBV4-1
d_gene: -
j_gene: TRBJ1-5
CDR3nt: TGCGCCAGCAGCCAACTATGGACCGCTACCGCCCAGCATTTT
CDR3aa: CASSQLWTATAQHF

abundance: -
v_gene: TRBV29-1
d_gene: -
j_gene: TRBJ2-5
CDR3nt: TGCAGCGTTTCAGTAAGCGAGACCCAGTACTTC
CDR3aa: CSVSVSETQYF

abundance: -
v_gene: TRBV9
d_gene: TRBD2
j_gene: TRBJ2-7
CDR3nt: TGTGCCAGCAGTCGGACTAGCGTTTCCTACGAGCAGTACTTC
CDR3aa: CASSRTSVSYEQYF

abundance: -
v_gene: TRBV11-2
d_gene: TRBD2
j_gene: TRBJ2-7
CDR3nt: TGTGCCAGCAGCTTAGCGGGCGGGAGGGACTCCTACGAGCAGTACTTC
CDR3aa: CASSLAGGRDSYEQYF

abundance: few
v_gene: TRBV29-1
d_gene: TRBD1
j_gene: TRBJ2-1
CDR3nt: TGCAGCGTACTAGGGGGCCAATACAATGAGCAGTTCTTC
CDR3aa: CSVLGGQYNEQFF

abundance: -
v_gene: TRBV4-2
d_gene: TRBD2
j_gene: TRBJ2-1
CDR3nt: TGTGCCAGCAGCCAAACGGGAGCGGGAGGGGCAAACTACAATGAGCAGTTCTTC
CDR3aa: CASSQTGAGGANYNEQFF

abundance: -
v_gene: TRBV7-8
d_gene: TRBD1
j_gene: TRBJ1-5
CDR3nt: TGTGCCAGCAGCTTGACCCGGGACAGGGGGCGATTAGGCAATCAGCCCCAGCATTTT
CDR3aa: CASSLTRDRGRLGNQPQHF

abundance: -
v_gene: TRBV7-8
d_gene: -
j_gene: TRBJ2-3
CDR3nt: TGTGCCAGCAGCTTAAATCCGGGAGAGGGCACAGATACGCAGTATTTT
CDR3aa: CASSLNPGEGTDTQYF

abundance: -
v_gene: TRBV9
d_gene: -
j_gene: TRBJ2-4
CDR3nt: TGTGCCAGCAGCGCGGGAGAAGCCAAAAACATTCAGTACTTC
CDR3aa: CASSAGEAKNIQYF

abundance: -
v_gene: TRBV15
d_gene: -
j_gene: TRBJ2-1
CDR3nt: TGTGCCACCAGCGGATCCCGGCTTATGGGCAATGAGCAGTTCTTC
CDR3aa: CATSGSRLMGNEQFF

abundance: -
v_gene: TRBV7-7
d_gene: -
j_gene: TRBJ2-6
CDR3nt: TGTGCCAGCAGCCCGGGAGCAGCACTCTCTGGGGCCAACGTCCTGACTTTC
CDR3aa: CASSPGAALSGANVLTF

abundance: -
v_gene: TRBV7-8
d_gene: -
j_gene: TRBJ2-2
CDR3nt: TGTGCCAGCAGCTTAGCTGGAGGGCGGGAGCTGTTTTTT
CDR3aa: CASSLAGGRELFF

abundance: -
v_gene: TRBV5-6
d_gene: -
j_gene: TRBJ1-5
CDR3nt: TGTGCCAGCAGCTTGAAAGGGGCTCCTAATCAGCCCCAGCATTTT
CDR3aa: CASSLKGAPNQPQHF

abundance: -
v_gene: TRBV19
d_gene: TRBD1
j_gene: TRBJ2-2
CDR3nt: TGTGCCATTTCGGCAGGGGGCTTCGGGGAGCTGTTTTTT
CDR3aa: CAISAGGFGELFF

abundance: -
v_gene: TRBV2
d_gene: -
j_gene: TRBJ1-2
CDR3nt: TGTGCCAGCAGGGATCAACTAAACTATGGCTACACCTTC
CDR3aa: CASRDQLNYGYTF

abundance: -
v_gene: TRBV5-1
d_gene: -
j_gene: TRBJ2-7
CDR3nt: TGCGCCAGCCTTTCAGAAGAGAATTCCTACGAGCAGTACTTC
CDR3aa: CASLSEENSYEQYF